This T cell receptor beta chain was retrieved from a study of blood T cell repertoires in COVID-19. In the authors' methods: From reference gene primer amplification, estimates of nucleated cell counts were derived. This table comes from immunoSEQ multiplex PCR, and its TCRdb copy is limited to in-frame clones, with some not included. Clone size and the V and J calls come from that table; the DNA yielded D and trimming. The profile shows roughly 16,000 clones, 65% to 90% of them singletons. J lost 0 bases, V lost 0 bases, and 5 bases had no gene match. The CDR3 has 16 amino acids. The V gene's germline CDR1 is SGHNT and CDR2 YYREEE (reference sequence).

The rearrangement links TRBV5-4 to TRBJ2-5, with 7 bases lining up with TRBD1. The receptor's source is a man at least 80 years old with active COVID-19. Sequenced input: peripheral blood. The CDR3: CASSLARGQYQETQYF. The DNA of the CDR3 is TGTGCCAGCAGCTTGGCTAGGGGGCAGTACCAAGAGACCCAGTACTTC.